Listed below are T cell receptor beta chains from one sample, sequenced in a study of blood T cell repertoires in COVID-19. Data came from immunoSEQ multiplex PCR; TCRdb stores just in-frame clones and leaves some out. Seen here are about 80,000 clones, approximately 78% observed once, and the top ten hold just over 20%. Sequencing was done on a sample of peripheral blood. The receptor set was obtained from a human donor in a cohort sampled during active COVID-19. The CDR3 runs from the conserved cysteine through the conserved F or W. Fields, in order: CDR3 protein, clone size, J gene, V gene, D gene, CDR3 length. A D gene is named only where the DNA matches it firmly. Clone size, where shown, is once, few, many, or a class for clones that have expanded.

CDR3 protein: CASSGTSGGVSTDTQYF; clone size: NA; J gene: TRBJ2-3; V gene: TRBV2; D gene: TRBD2; CDR3 length: 17
CDR3 protein: CASSQGVLGTEAFF; clone size: NA; J gene: TRBJ1-1; V gene: TRBV3-1/TRBV3-2; D gene: NA; CDR3 length: 14
CDR3 protein: CASSPGLAGGGSTYEQYF; clone size: NA; J gene: TRBJ2-7; V gene: TRBV6-6; D gene: TRBD2; CDR3 length: 18
CDR3 protein: CSALQGYGYTF; clone size: NA; J gene: TRBJ1-2; V gene: TRBV20-1; D gene: NA; CDR3 length: 11
CDR3 protein: CASSPSSGGVDTQYF; clone size: NA; J gene: TRBJ2-3; V gene: TRBV4-2; D gene: TRBD2; CDR3 length: 15
CDR3 protein: CASSIARRGDQPQHF; clone size: NA; J gene: TRBJ1-5; V gene: TRBV19; D gene: NA; CDR3 length: 15
CDR3 protein: CASSLTSSTDTQYF; clone size: NA; J gene: TRBJ2-3; V gene: TRBV7-9; D gene: NA; CDR3 length: 14
CDR3 protein: CASSEGGRSNQPQHF; clone size: NA; J gene: TRBJ1-5; V gene: TRBV2; D gene: NA; CDR3 length: 15
CDR3 protein: CASSLLEYEQYF; clone size: NA; J gene: TRBJ2-7; V gene: TRBV18; D gene: NA; CDR3 length: 12
CDR3 protein: CASSPSFAGRGYEQYF; clone size: NA; J gene: TRBJ2-7; V gene: TRBV3-1/TRBV3-2; D gene: TRBD2; CDR3 length: 16
CDR3 protein: CASRPPTGETYGYTF; clone size: NA; J gene: TRBJ1-2; V gene: TRBV6-5; D gene: TRBD1; CDR3 length: 15
CDR3 protein: CASSLGQGNEKLFF; clone size: NA; J gene: TRBJ1-4; V gene: TRBV9; D gene: TRBD1; CDR3 length: 14
CDR3 protein: CSASSAAGRLDEQYF; clone size: NA; J gene: TRBJ2-7; V gene: TRBV20-1; D gene: NA; CDR3 length: 15
CDR3 protein: CASSLTIIAGHYEQYF; clone size: NA; J gene: TRBJ2-7; V gene: TRBV28; D gene: TRBD2; CDR3 length: 16
CDR3 protein: CASSRLAGGVLNEQFF; clone size: NA; J gene: TRBJ2-1; V gene: TRBV5-1; D gene: TRBD2; CDR3 length: 16
CDR3 protein: CAIKRDTIGDTQYF; clone size: NA; J gene: TRBJ2-3; V gene: TRBV10-3; D gene: NA; CDR3 length: 14
CDR3 protein: CAISGGGTGVLDYNEQFF; clone size: NA; J gene: TRBJ2-1; V gene: TRBV10-3; D gene: NA; CDR3 length: 18
CDR3 protein: CASSDRVTFQPQHF; clone size: NA; J gene: TRBJ1-5; V gene: TRBV6-1; D gene: NA; CDR3 length: 14
CDR3 protein: CASSLGQASGVNEQYF; clone size: NA; J gene: TRBJ2-7; V gene: TRBV13; D gene: TRBD2; CDR3 length: 16
CDR3 protein: CASSPRTASGYTF; clone size: NA; J gene: TRBJ1-2; V gene: TRBV18; D gene: NA; CDR3 length: 13
CDR3 protein: CASSADRGVGSGSGELFF; clone size: NA; J gene: TRBJ2-2; V gene: TRBV25-1; D gene: TRBD1; CDR3 length: 18
CDR3 protein: CASSYSWDRGTDTQYF; clone size: NA; J gene: TRBJ2-3; V gene: TRBV6-5; D gene: TRBD1; CDR3 length: 16
CDR3 protein: CATSGGSRTNEKLFF; clone size: once; J gene: TRBJ1-4; V gene: TRBV10-3; D gene: NA; CDR3 length: 15
CDR3 protein: CASSQVDGGPYNEQFF; clone size: few; J gene: TRBJ2-1; V gene: TRBV19; D gene: NA; CDR3 length: 16
CDR3 protein: CASSPRTRDTQYF; clone size: NA; J gene: TRBJ2-3; V gene: TRBV11-3; D gene: TRBD2; CDR3 length: 13
CDR3 protein: CASSPMLRGNIQYF; clone size: once; J gene: TRBJ2-4; V gene: TRBV28; D gene: NA; CDR3 length: 14
CDR3 protein: CASSQGRGTPYEQYF; clone size: NA; J gene: TRBJ2-7; V gene: TRBV4-1; D gene: NA; CDR3 length: 15
CDR3 protein: CASSLSAGGWNEQFF; clone size: NA; J gene: TRBJ2-1; V gene: TRBV5-1; D gene: TRBD2; CDR3 length: 15
CDR3 protein: CASSLQPLARSYEQYF; clone size: NA; J gene: TRBJ2-7; V gene: TRBV28; D gene: NA; CDR3 length: 16
CDR3 protein: CASSYDRNNSPLHF; clone size: NA; J gene: TRBJ1-6; V gene: TRBV6-6; D gene: NA; CDR3 length: 14
CDR3 protein: CASSFRTSGGYEQYF; clone size: NA; J gene: TRBJ2-7; V gene: TRBV5-1; D gene: TRBD2; CDR3 length: 15
CDR3 protein: CASSHGAWEQFF; clone size: once; J gene: TRBJ2-1; V gene: TRBV3-1/TRBV3-2; D gene: NA; CDR3 length: 12
CDR3 protein: CASRGTGGSYNEQFF; clone size: NA; J gene: TRBJ2-1; V gene: TRBV6-5; D gene: TRBD1; CDR3 length: 15
CDR3 protein: CASSTGQPNTEAFF; clone size: NA; J gene: TRBJ1-1; V gene: TRBV5-1; D gene: TRBD1; CDR3 length: 14
CDR3 protein: CASSTWTGVYGYTF; clone size: NA; J gene: TRBJ1-2; V gene: TRBV6-5; D gene: TRBD1; CDR3 length: 14
CDR3 protein: CASSLDGGGLPDTQYF; clone size: NA; J gene: TRBJ2-3; V gene: TRBV27; D gene: TRBD2; CDR3 length: 16
CDR3 protein: CASTGRFYNSPLHF; clone size: NA; J gene: TRBJ1-6; V gene: TRBV2; D gene: NA; CDR3 length: 14
CDR3 protein: CASSPTGNAGELFF; clone size: NA; J gene: TRBJ2-2; V gene: TRBV5-5; D gene: NA; CDR3 length: 14
CDR3 protein: CATSRGRGADSETQYF; clone size: few; J gene: TRBJ2-5; V gene: TRBV15; D gene: NA; CDR3 length: 16
CDR3 protein: CASSLVLAGGLKTQYF; clone size: few; J gene: TRBJ2-5; V gene: TRBV5-1; D gene: TRBD2; CDR3 length: 16
CDR3 protein: CASSSSDREWSYTF; clone size: NA; J gene: TRBJ1-2; V gene: TRBV7-9; D gene: TRBD1; CDR3 length: 14
CDR3 protein: CASSAPWAIQETQYF; clone size: few; J gene: TRBJ2-5; V gene: TRBV7-6; D gene: NA; CDR3 length: 15
CDR3 protein: CASLWAQGNTIYF; clone size: NA; J gene: TRBJ1-3; V gene: TRBV2; D gene: NA; CDR3 length: 13